A selection of T cell receptor beta chains follows, all from one sample in a study of T-cell memory formation after mild COVID-19. A single record per CDR3 protein comes from TCRdb applying MiXCR to the 5' RACE reads. The sample includes some 40,000 distinct CDR3 sequences, more than 7% of them seen just once. Material: PBMCs or a T cell subset sorted from them (not recorded which). These receptors were collected from a man aged 18 to 30 who had mild COVID-19 (a few samples of this study predate the infection). Cell type and time point are not known. Both conserved end residues are part of each CDR3. Fields, in order: clone size, D gene, V gene, J gene, CDR3 length, CDR3 protein, CDR3 DNA. The D gene is left open where the match is weak. Only some rows state a clone size, as once, few, many or a class for expanded clones.

clone_size: few
d_call: .
v_call: TRBV5-1
j_call: TRBJ2-5
cdr3_length: 13
cdr3_aa: CASSFWEAETQYF
cdr3_nt: TGCGCCAGCAGCTTTTGGGAAGCGGAGACCCAGTACTTC

clone_size: few
d_call: .
v_call: TRBV28
j_call: TRBJ2-5
cdr3_length: 13
cdr3_aa: CASSLIRRETQYF
cdr3_nt: TGTGCCAGCAGTTTAATTCGACGAGAGACCCAGTACTTC

clone_size: few
d_call: TRBD2
v_call: TRBV4-2
j_call: TRBJ2-1
cdr3_length: 15
cdr3_aa: CASSIGTSGGSEQFF
cdr3_nt: TGTGCCAGCAGCATCGGGACTAGCGGGGGGTCTGAGCAGTTCTTC

clone_size: .
d_call: .
v_call: TRBV7-8
j_call: TRBJ2-1
cdr3_length: 13
cdr3_aa: CASSIGRYNEQFF
cdr3_nt: TGTGCCAGCAGCATTGGGAGGTACAATGAGCAGTTCTTC

clone_size: .
d_call: .
v_call: TRBV12-3/TRBV12-4
j_call: TRBJ1-1
cdr3_length: 13
cdr3_aa: CASSFGRNTEAFF
cdr3_nt: TGTGCCAGCAGTTTCGGAAGGAACACTGAAGCTTTCTTT

clone_size: few
d_call: .
v_call: TRBV7-2
j_call: TRBJ2-1
cdr3_length: 12
cdr3_aa: CASSAAGNEQFF
cdr3_nt: TGTGCCAGCAGCGCCGCGGGGAATGAGCAGTTCTTC

clone_size: few
d_call: .
v_call: TRBV5-1
j_call: TRBJ2-1
cdr3_length: 14
cdr3_aa: CASSFGAVYNEQFF
cdr3_nt: TGCGCCAGCAGCTTTGGCGCGGTTTACAATGAGCAGTTCTTC

clone_size: .
d_call: .
v_call: TRBV7-2
j_call: TRBJ1-5
cdr3_length: 15
cdr3_aa: CASSLDLGVPQPQHF
cdr3_nt: TGTGCCAGCAGCTTAGATCTTGGGGTCCCTCAGCCCCAGCATTTT

clone_size: .
d_call: TRBD1
v_call: TRBV18
j_call: TRBJ2-5
cdr3_length: 15
cdr3_aa: CASSPGQGRLETQYF
cdr3_nt: TGTGCCAGCTCACCAGGACAGGGCCGGTTAGAGACCCAGTACTTC

clone_size: .
d_call: TRBD2
v_call: TRBV4-1
j_call: TRBJ2-3
cdr3_length: 17
cdr3_aa: CASSQEWTSGATDTQYF
cdr3_nt: TGCGCCAGCAGCCAGGAATGGACTAGCGGAGCCACAGATACGCAGTATTTT

clone_size: few
d_call: .
v_call: TRBV10-3
j_call: TRBJ2-2
cdr3_length: 14
cdr3_aa: CAITQQGRSGELFF
cdr3_nt: TGTGCCATCACTCAACAGGGGAGGTCCGGGGAGCTGTTTTTT

clone_size: .
d_call: .
v_call: TRBV6-6
j_call: TRBJ2-3
cdr3_length: 15
cdr3_aa: CASSYWAGATDTQYF
cdr3_nt: TGTGCCAGCAGTTACTGGGCCGGGGCCACAGATACGCAGTATTTT

clone_size: many
d_call: TRBD2
v_call: TRBV5-1
j_call: TRBJ2-5
cdr3_length: 15
cdr3_aa: CASSSNGGGRETQYF
cdr3_nt: TGCGCCAGCAGCTCCAACGGGGGGGGCCGAGAGACCCAGTACTTC

clone_size: few
d_call: .
v_call: TRBV11-2
j_call: TRBJ2-1
cdr3_length: 15
cdr3_aa: CASSLASGARNEQFF
cdr3_nt: TGTGCCAGCAGCTTAGCTAGTGGGGCAAGGAATGAGCAGTTCTTC

clone_size: .
d_call: .
v_call: TRBV19
j_call: TRBJ2-3
cdr3_length: 16
cdr3_aa: CASSTGDLGPTDTQYF
cdr3_nt: TGTGCCAGTAGCACGGGGGACCTGGGGCCCACAGATACGCAGTATTTT

clone_size: .
d_call: TRBD2
v_call: TRBV11-2
j_call: TRBJ2-3
cdr3_length: 17
cdr3_aa: CASSPRTSGGAGDTQYF
cdr3_nt: TGTGCCAGCAGCCCCAGGACTAGCGGGGGGGCTGGAGATACGCAGTATTTT

clone_size: .
d_call: .
v_call: TRBV14
j_call: TRBJ2-1
cdr3_length: 14
cdr3_aa: CASSLLRGSLEQFF
cdr3_nt: TGTGCCAGCAGCCTCTTGCGGGGATCCCTAGAGCAGTTCTTC

clone_size: .
d_call: .
v_call: TRBV20-1
j_call: TRBJ1-5
cdr3_length: 13
cdr3_aa: CSARGQLNQPQHF
cdr3_nt: TGCAGTGCTAGAGGACAGCTCAATCAGCCCCAGCATTTT

clone_size: many
d_call: .
v_call: TRBV7-2
j_call: TRBJ2-5
cdr3_length: 13
cdr3_aa: CASSFTKRETQYF
cdr3_nt: TGTGCCAGCAGCTTTACGAAAAGAGAGACCCAGTACTTC

clone_size: few
d_call: .
v_call: TRBV7-2
j_call: TRBJ1-1
cdr3_length: 13
cdr3_aa: CASSLAWGGEAFF
cdr3_nt: TGTGCCAGCAGCTTAGCGTGGGGAGGTGAAGCTTTCTTT

clone_size: .
d_call: .
v_call: TRBV12-3/TRBV12-4
j_call: TRBJ2-7
cdr3_length: 13
cdr3_aa: CASSLGDLGEQYF
cdr3_nt: TGTGCCAGCAGTTTAGGGGATTTAGGCGAGCAGTACTTC

clone_size: many
d_call: TRBD2
v_call: TRBV7-6
j_call: TRBJ2-3
cdr3_length: 17
cdr3_aa: CASSLALAGGRTDTQYF
cdr3_nt: TGTGCCAGCAGCTTAGCACTAGCGGGGGGACGCACAGATACGCAGTATTTT

clone_size: .
d_call: .
v_call: TRBV5-1
j_call: TRBJ2-2
cdr3_length: 13
cdr3_aa: CASSLIGTGELFF
cdr3_nt: TGCGCCAGCAGCTTAATAGGGACCGGGGAGCTGTTTTTT

clone_size: few
d_call: TRBD1
v_call: TRBV10-2
j_call: TRBJ2-2
cdr3_length: 16
cdr3_aa: CASRPGTGADTGELFF
cdr3_nt: TGCGCCAGCAGACCGGGGACAGGGGCTGACACCGGGGAGCTGTTTTTT

clone_size: many
d_call: TRBD2
v_call: TRBV6-2/TRBV6-3
j_call: TRBJ2-7
cdr3_length: 13
cdr3_aa: CASRREAPYEQYF
cdr3_nt: TGTGCCAGCAGACGGGAGGCCCCCTACGAGCAGTACTTC

clone_size: .
d_call: .
v_call: TRBV20-1
j_call: TRBJ1-5
cdr3_length: 14
cdr3_aa: CSARDPSGHQPQHF
cdr3_nt: TGCAGTGCTAGAGATCCATCGGGCCATCAGCCCCAGCATTTT

clone_size: few
d_call: .
v_call: TRBV20-1
j_call: TRBJ1-2
cdr3_length: 15
cdr3_aa: CSATLSGGRDYGYTF
cdr3_nt: TGCAGTGCTACCCTATCGGGGGGAAGGGACTATGGCTACACCTTC

clone_size: few
d_call: .
v_call: TRBV30
j_call: TRBJ2-3
cdr3_length: 10
cdr3_aa: CAQGGGPQYF
cdr3_nt: TGTGCCCAGGGGGGGGGACCGCAGTATTTT

clone_size: .
d_call: TRBD1
v_call: TRBV7-2
j_call: TRBJ1-4
cdr3_length: 13
cdr3_aa: CASSPATGRKLFF
cdr3_nt: TGTGCCAGCAGCCCCGCGACAGGGAGAAAACTGTTTTTT

clone_size: many
d_call: TRBD2
v_call: TRBV5-6
j_call: TRBJ2-1
cdr3_length: 16
cdr3_aa: CASSLAPAGGTNEQFF
cdr3_nt: TGTGCCAGCAGCTTGGCCCCTGCGGGGGGGACGAATGAGCAGTTCTTC

clone_size: .
d_call: TRBD1
v_call: TRBV9
j_call: TRBJ2-3
cdr3_length: 12
cdr3_aa: CASSPRTGTQYF
cdr3_nt: TGTGCCAGCAGCCCCCGGACAGGCACGCAGTATTTT

clone_size: many
d_call: .
v_call: TRBV5-1
j_call: TRBJ1-2
cdr3_length: 13
cdr3_aa: CASSLVLQVGYTF
cdr3_nt: TGCGCCAGCAGCTTGGTCCTACAGGTCGGCTACACCTTC

clone_size: .
d_call: .
v_call: TRBV12-3/TRBV12-4
j_call: TRBJ1-2
cdr3_length: 15
cdr3_aa: CASSLAPPGGGGYTF
cdr3_nt: TGTGCCAGCAGTTTAGCCCCCCCGGGGGGAGGAGGCTACACCTTC

clone_size: many
d_call: .
v_call: TRBV28
j_call: TRBJ2-3
cdr3_length: 14
cdr3_aa: CASSLYGGTDTQYF
cdr3_nt: TGTGCCAGCAGTTTATACGGGGGCACAGATACGCAGTATTTT

clone_size: .
d_call: TRBD2
v_call: TRBV11-2
j_call: TRBJ2-1
cdr3_length: 15
cdr3_aa: CASSFSTSGYNEQFF
cdr3_nt: TGTGCCAGCAGCTTTTCGACTAGCGGTTACAATGAGCAGTTCTTC

clone_size: few
d_call: .
v_call: TRBV5-1
j_call: TRBJ1-1
cdr3_length: 14
cdr3_aa: CASSNGNVDTEAFF
cdr3_nt: TGCGCCAGCAGCAACGGGAACGTAGACACTGAAGCTTTCTTT